This T cell receptor (beta chain) was sequenced in a study of OX40 agonist ivuxolimab in advanced cancers. Germline CDR1 MNHEY, CDR2 SVGAGI. The length of the CDR3 is 14 residues. Deletions cut 10 bases from V and 1 base from J, with 16 bases between. Clones were sequenced by immunoSEQ multiplex PCR, and TCRdb holds only the in-frame ones, with some missing. The sample lists tens of thousands of clones; just under 95% were seen once. V and J are TRBV6-5 and TRBJ2-5, with D unclear. Here the sequenced sample was CD4+ or CD8+ T cells sorted from blood, taken in a trial of the OX40 agonist ivuxolimab. This receptor was obtained from an adult with an advanced solid tumor such as melanoma, head and neck, liver or kidney cancer. This chain's CDR3 is CATSVGHGQETQYF. The CDR3 bases are TGTGCCACCTCAGTAGGGCATGGCCAAGAGACCCAGTACTTC.